Listed below are T cell receptor beta chains from one sample, sequenced in a study of cytomegalovirus exposure and HLA in healthy donors. Method: immunoSEQ multiplex PCR; TCRdb's copy keeps in-frame clones and lacks some. The sample has under 150,000 clones; approximately 80% are singletons. Sequenced sample: PBMCs. These receptors were obtained from a man aged 50 to 59 in good health and CMV-seronegative. CDR3s include the opening cysteine and the closing phenylalanine or tryptophan. A D gene is named only where the DNA matches it firmly. The listing skips clone size in some rows; elsewhere it reads once, few, many or a size class.

.	13	TRBJ1-1	TRBV7-6	.	CASTTGGGAEAFF	TGTGCCAGCACCACCGGCGGGGGAGCTGAAGCTTTCTTT
.	15	TRBJ2-5	TRBV18	.	CASSVGRTLQETQYF	TGTGCCAGCTCAGTTGGAAGGACACTCCAAGAGACCCAGTACTTC
TRBD2	17	TRBJ2-5	TRBV7-7	.	CASSLVGSSGREETQYF	TGTGCTAGCAGCTTAGTGGGGTCTAGCGGGAGAGAAGAGACCCAGTACTTC
.	17	TRBJ2-1	TRBV19	.	CASSVQGGGFAYNEQFF	TGTGCCAGTAGTGTCCAAGGGGGGGGGTTTGCCTACAATGAGCAGTTCTTC
TRBD1	17	TRBJ1-6	TRBV7-8	.	CASSLGPGGYDNSPLHF	TGTGCCAGCAGCTTAGGGCCAGGGGGGTACGATAATTCACCCCTCCACTTT
TRBD2	17	TRBJ2-1	TRBV11-2	few	CASSLLTTSGIYNEQFF	TGTGCCAGCAGCTTACTCACGACTAGCGGGATCTACAATGAGCAGTTCTTC
.	12	TRBJ1-1	TRBV11-2	.	CASSPGNTEAFF	TGTGCCAGCAGCCCAGGGAACACTGAAGCTTTCTTT
TRBD2	13	TRBJ2-7	TRBV6-5	.	CASTLAGGGEQYF	TGTGCCAGCACCTTAGCGGGGGGAGGCGAGCAGTACTTC
TRBD2	16	TRBJ2-3	TRBV7-2	.	CASSQRGGSVTDTQYF	TGTGCCAGCAGCCAGCGGGGGGGGAGTGTTACAGATACGCAGTATTTT
TRBD2	15	TRBJ2-3	TRBV7-2	once	CASSPGLAGPDTQYF	TGTGCCAGCAGCCCGGGACTAGCGGGACCAGATACGCAGTATTTT
.	13	TRBJ1-1	TRBV11-1	.	CASSLGQNTEAFF	TGTGCCAGCAGCTTAGGGCAGAACACTGAAGCTTTCTTT
TRBD1	15	TRBJ2-7	TRBV18	.	CASSPGGQGAYEQYF	TGTGCCAGCTCACCGGGAGGACAGGGAGCCTACGAGCAGTACTTC
.	11	TRBJ2-7	TRBV29-1	.	CSVEDNYEQYF	TGCAGCGTCGAGGACAACTACGAGCAGTACTTC
TRBD2	14	TRBJ2-2	TRBV2	.	CASGREARTGELFF	TGTGCCAGCGGACGGGAGGCGAGGACCGGGGAGCTGTTTTTT
.	12	TRBJ2-3	TRBV11-3	.	CASSSEADTQYF	TGTGCCAGCAGTTCCGAGGCGGATACGCAGTATTTT
.	14	TRBJ2-5	TRBV9	once	CASSPGSPQETQYF	TGTGCCAGCAGTCCCGGGAGTCCCCAAGAGACCCAGTACTTC
TRBD1	15	TRBJ1-2	TRBV6-5	.	CASSYQGQGLGGYTF	TGTGCCAGCAGTTACCAGGGACAGGGTTTGGGTGGCTACACCTTC
TRBD2	15	TRBJ2-4	TRBV5-5	.	CASSLREGTQNIQYF	TGTGCCAGCAGCTTGCGGGAGGGAACTCAAAACATTCAGTACTTC
TRBD1	15	TRBJ2-3	TRBV5-1	.	CASSPGTGGEDTQYF	TGCGCCAGCAGCCCCGGGACAGGGGGAGAAGATACGCAGTATTTT
.	14	TRBJ1-5	TRBV7-2	.	CASSLRTGDQPQHF	TGTGCCAGCAGCTTACGTACCGGGGATCAGCCCCAGCATTTT
.	14	TRBJ1-1	TRBV4-1	.	CASRDRQETSEAFF	TGCGCCAGCAGGGATCGACAGGAAACTTCTGAAGCTTTCTTT
.	19	TRBJ1-3	TRBV7-9	.	CASSLDWSGKSSSGNTIYF	TGTGCCAGCAGCTTAGATTGGTCAGGTAAATCGAGCTCTGGAAACACCATATATTTT
TRBD2	16	TRBJ2-1	TRBV19	.	CASSIYSGRPYNEQFF	TGTGCCAGTAGTATATACAGCGGGAGGCCCTACAATGAGCAGTTCTTC
TRBD1	15	TRBJ1-2	TRBV5-6	.	CASSLEAGGSYGYTF	TGTGCCAGCAGCTTGGAGGCAGGGGGCAGCTATGGCTACACCTTC
.	11	TRBJ1-2	TRBV6-6	.	CASSSQTVPLF	TGTGCCAGCAGTTCCCAGACAGTTCCCCTCTTC
.	16	TRBJ1-3	TRBV11-2	.	CASSLADLSGGNTIYF	TGTGCCAGCAGCTTAGCGGACTTATCGGGTGGAAACACCATATATTTT
.	12	TRBJ1-1	TRBV5-1	.	CASSPGQTPPLF	TGCGCCAGCAGCCCCGGACAAACCCCTCCTCTCTTT
.	15	TRBJ1-5	TRBV30	.	CAWSVTPRSNQPQHF	TGTGCCTGGAGTGTGACCCCGCGGAGCAATCAGCCCCAGCATTTT
TRBD2	16	TRBJ2-7	TRBV15	.	CATSRDGLASSYEQYF	TGTGCCACCAGCAGAGATGGACTAGCGAGCTCCTACGAGCAGTACTTC
TRBD1	14	TRBJ1-1	TRBV5-1	once	CASSLGQGTAEAFF	TGCGCCAGCAGCTTGGGACAGGGGACCGCTGAAGCTTTCTTT
TRBD1	15	TRBJ2-1	TRBV11-2	.	CASSPPRTGSDEQFF	TGTGCCAGCAGCCCCCCCAGGACAGGGTCGGATGAGCAGTTCTTC
TRBD2	16	TRBJ2-5	TRBV4-1	.	CASSQPTSGGAETQYF	TGCGCCAGCAGCCAACCGACTAGCGGGGGGGCTGAGACCCAGTACTTC
TRBD2	14	TRBJ2-5	TRBV6-1	.	CASSESGSPPAQYF	TGTGCCAGCAGTGAAAGCGGGAGCCCCCCGGCCCAGTACTTC
TRBD1	14	TRBJ1-6	TRBV13	.	CASSWTGANSPLHF	TGTGCCAGCAGTTGGACAGGGGCTAATTCACCCCTCCACTTT
TRBD1	14	TRBJ1-2	TRBV7-9	.	CASSSLGQDYGYTF	TGTGCCAGCAGCTCCCTGGGACAGGACTATGGCTACACCTTC
TRBD1	13	TRBJ1-2	TRBV6-5	few	CASRRQGAGGYTF	TGTGCCAGCAGGCGACAGGGGGCAGGTGGCTACACCTTC
.	16	TRBJ2-1	TRBV19	.	CASSMLPTFSYNEQFF	TGTGCCAGTAGTATGCTCCCTACTTTCTCCTACAATGAGCAGTTCTTC
TRBD1	17	TRBJ2-3	TRBV7-9	.	CASSLMARTGSTDTQYF	TGTGCCAGCAGCTTAATGGCTCGGACAGGGAGCACAGATACGCAGTATTTT
.	14	TRBJ2-3	TRBV15	.	CATSREQTDQPQYF	TGTGCCACCAGCAGAGAGCAGACAGATCAGCCCCAGTATTTT
TRBD2	15	TRBJ2-2	TRBV7-2	.	CASSLGGLAAGELFF	TGTGCCAGCAGCTTAGGTGGGCTAGCGGCCGGGGAGCTGTTTTTT
.	17	TRBJ2-2	TRBV4-2	few	CASSQGVSGSNTGELFF	TGTGCCAGCAGCCAAGGGGTTAGCGGTTCTAACACCGGGGAGCTGTTTTTT
.	16	TRBJ1-2	TRBV5-1	.	CASSLEEGYYNYGYTF	TGCGCCAGCAGCTTGGAAGAGGGTTACTATAACTATGGCTACACCTTC
.	14	TRBJ2-6	TRBV7-7	few	CASSPRSGANVLTF	TGTGCTAGCAGCCCCCGGTCAGGGGCCAACGTCCTGACTTTC
TRBD1	16	TRBJ1-5	TRBV2	few	CASRAHRGPGNQPQHF	TGTGCCAGCAGAGCCCACAGGGGGCCTGGCAATCAGCCCCAGCATTTT
TRBD2	16	TRBJ2-2	TRBV30	.	CAWSVHSGALLGELFF	TGTGCCTGGAGTGTACACAGCGGGGCCCTCCTCGGGGAGCTGTTTTTT